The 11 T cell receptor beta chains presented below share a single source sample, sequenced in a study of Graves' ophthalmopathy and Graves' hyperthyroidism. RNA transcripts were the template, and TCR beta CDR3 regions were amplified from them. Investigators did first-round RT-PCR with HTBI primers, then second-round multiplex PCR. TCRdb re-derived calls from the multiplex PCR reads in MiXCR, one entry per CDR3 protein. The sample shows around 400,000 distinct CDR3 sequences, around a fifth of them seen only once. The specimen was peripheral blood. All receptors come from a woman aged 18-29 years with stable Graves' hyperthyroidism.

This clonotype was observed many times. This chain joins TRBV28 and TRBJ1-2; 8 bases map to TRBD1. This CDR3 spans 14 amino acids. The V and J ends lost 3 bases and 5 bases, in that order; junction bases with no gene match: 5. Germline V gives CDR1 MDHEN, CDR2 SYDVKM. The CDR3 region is CASSLGTGYYGYTF. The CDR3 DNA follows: TGTGCCAGCAGTTTGGGGACAGGTTATTATGGCTACACCTTC.

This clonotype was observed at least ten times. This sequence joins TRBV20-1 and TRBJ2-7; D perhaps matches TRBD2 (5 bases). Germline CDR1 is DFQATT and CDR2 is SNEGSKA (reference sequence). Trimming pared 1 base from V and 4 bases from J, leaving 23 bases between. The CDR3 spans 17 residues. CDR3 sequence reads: CSARAPGLSAVRYEQYF. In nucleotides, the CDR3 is TGCAGTGCTAGAGCCCCAGGACTCTCCGCCGTGCGGTACGAGCAGTACTTC.

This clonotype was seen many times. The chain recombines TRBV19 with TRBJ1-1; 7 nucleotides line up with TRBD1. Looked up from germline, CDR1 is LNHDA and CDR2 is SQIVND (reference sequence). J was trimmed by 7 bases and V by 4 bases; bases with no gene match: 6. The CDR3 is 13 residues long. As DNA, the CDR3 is TGTGCCAGTAGTACCGGGACAGCGTATGAAGCTTTCTTT. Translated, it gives CASSTGTAYEAFF.

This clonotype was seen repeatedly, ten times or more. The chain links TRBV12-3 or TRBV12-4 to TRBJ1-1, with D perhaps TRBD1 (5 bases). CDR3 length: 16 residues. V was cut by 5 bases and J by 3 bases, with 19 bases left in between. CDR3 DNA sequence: TGTGCCAGCAGTCCAAGGGCCCGGGGGGGATACACTGAAGCTTTCTTT. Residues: CASSPRARGGYTEAFF.

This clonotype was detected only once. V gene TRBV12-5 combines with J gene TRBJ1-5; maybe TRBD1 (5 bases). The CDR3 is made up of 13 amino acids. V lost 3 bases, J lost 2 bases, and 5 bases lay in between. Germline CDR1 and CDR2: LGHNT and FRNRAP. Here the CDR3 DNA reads TGTGCTAGTGGTTTACAGGGCAATCAGCCCCAGCATTTT. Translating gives CASGLQGNQPQHF. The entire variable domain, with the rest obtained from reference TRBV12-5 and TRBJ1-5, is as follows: DARVTQTPRHKVTEMGQEVTMRCQPILGHNTVFWYRQTMMQGLELLAYFRNRAPLDDSGMPKDRFSAEMPDATLATLKIQPSEPRDSAVYFCASGLQGNQPQHFGDGTRLSIL.

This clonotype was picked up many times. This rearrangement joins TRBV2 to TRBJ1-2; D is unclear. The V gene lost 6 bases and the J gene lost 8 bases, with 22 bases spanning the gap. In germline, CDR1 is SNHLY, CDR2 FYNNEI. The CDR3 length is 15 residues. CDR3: CASRSRLREVWGYTF. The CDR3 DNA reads TGTGCCAGCAGAAGTAGGCTCCGGGAGGTCTGGGGCTACACCTTC.

CDR3 nucleotide sequence: TGTGCCACCAGTTCTGGGGAAGCTTACACCGGGGAGCTGTTTTTT. It codes for CATSSGEAYTGELFF. The V and J genes are TRBV14 and TRBJ2-2; D unclear. Trimming removed 10 bases from V and 3 bases from J, with 18 bases in between. The CDR3 loop spans 15 amino acids. Per the germline V gene, CDR1 is SGHDN and CDR2 is FVKESK.

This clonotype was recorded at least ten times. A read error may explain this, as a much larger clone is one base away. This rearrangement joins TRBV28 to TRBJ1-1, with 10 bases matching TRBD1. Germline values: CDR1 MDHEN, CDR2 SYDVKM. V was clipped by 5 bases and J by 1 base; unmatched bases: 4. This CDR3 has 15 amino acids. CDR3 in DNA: TGTGCCAGCAGTCCCGGGACAGGGGAGAACACTGAAGCTTTCTTT. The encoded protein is CASSPGTGENTEAFF.

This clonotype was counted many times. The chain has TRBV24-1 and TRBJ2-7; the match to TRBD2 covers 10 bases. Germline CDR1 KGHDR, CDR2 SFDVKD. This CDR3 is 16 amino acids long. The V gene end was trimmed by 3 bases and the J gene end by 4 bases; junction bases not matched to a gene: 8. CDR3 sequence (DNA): TGTGCCACCAGTGATCAAACGACTAGCGGGCAATACGAGCAGTACTTC. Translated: CATSDQTTSGQYEQYF.

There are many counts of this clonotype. The CDR3 is CASSANGQGAYGYTF. The CDR3 nucleotides read TGTGCCAGCAGCGCAAACGGACAAGGAGCTTATGGCTACACCTTC. The chain couples TRBV7-3 to TRBJ1-2, with D perhaps matching TRBD1 (5 bases). CDR1 and CDR2 from the germline V gene are SGHTA and FQGTGA. The CDR3 is 15 residues long. V was trimmed by 5 bases and J by 5 bases, leaving 18 bases between them.

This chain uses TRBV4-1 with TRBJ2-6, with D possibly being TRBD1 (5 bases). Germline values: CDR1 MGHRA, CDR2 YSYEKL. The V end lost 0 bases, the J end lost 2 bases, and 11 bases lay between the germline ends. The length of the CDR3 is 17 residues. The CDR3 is CASSQDGRAPGANVLTF. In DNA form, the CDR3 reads TGCGCCAGCAGCCAAGATGGCAGGGCTCCTGGGGCCAACGTCCTGACTTTC.